A single TCR beta chain is shown here with its context. This sample is drawn from a study of human T cells and chemical hapten exposure. TCRdb re-called the RACE reads with MiXCR, one entry per CDR3 protein. Altogether 250,000 to 300,000 distinct CDR3 sequences are present, over 7.5% being singletons, with the ten largest covering less than 1.5%. This CDR3 is built from 16 residues. Trimming pared 0 bases from V and 1 base from J, leaving 10 bases between. The germline gives CDR1 MGHRA, CDR2 YSYEKL. The time point here: pre-sensitization, week 0. Treatment meaning: therapeutic diphenylcyclopropenone sensitization with weekly scalp DPC.

This chain uses TRBV4-1 with TRBJ1-5, with no clear D. This clonotype originated in a man between 18 and 35 years old with alopecia areata. Some clones in this sample may be carry-over from other donors' samples. Here the sequenced sample was whole blood, taken in connection with sensitization to the hapten diphenylcyclopropenone (DPC). CDR3 nucleotide sequence: TGCGCCAGCAGCCAAGACCCTTACACCAGCAATCAGCCCCAGCATTTT. Its translation is CASSQDPYTSNQPQHF.